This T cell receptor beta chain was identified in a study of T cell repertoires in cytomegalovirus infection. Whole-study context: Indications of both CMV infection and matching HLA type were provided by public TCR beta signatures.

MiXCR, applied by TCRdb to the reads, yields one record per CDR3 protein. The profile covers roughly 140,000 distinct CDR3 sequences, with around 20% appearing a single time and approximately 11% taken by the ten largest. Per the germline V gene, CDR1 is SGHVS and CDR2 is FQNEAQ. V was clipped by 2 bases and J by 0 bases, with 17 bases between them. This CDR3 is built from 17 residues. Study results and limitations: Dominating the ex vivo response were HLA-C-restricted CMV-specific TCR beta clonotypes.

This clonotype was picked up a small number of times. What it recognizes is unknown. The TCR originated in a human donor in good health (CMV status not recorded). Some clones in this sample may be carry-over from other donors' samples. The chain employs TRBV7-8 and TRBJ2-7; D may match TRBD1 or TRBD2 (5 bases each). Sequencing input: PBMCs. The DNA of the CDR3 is TGTGCCAGCAGCTTAACACCCGGGACCGAGAGCTCCTACGAGCAGTACTTC. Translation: CASSLTPGTESSYEQYF.